The 23 T cell receptor beta chains below all came from one sample that was sequenced in a study of OX40 agonist ivuxolimab in advanced cancers. This table comes from immunoSEQ multiplex PCR, and its TCRdb copy is limited to in-frame clones, with some not included. The data contain about 58,000 clones, 70% to 80% of them singletons. The source material was CD4+ or CD8+ T cells sorted from blood, sampled in a trial of the OX40 agonist ivuxolimab. Source of these receptors: an adult with an advanced solid tumor such as melanoma, head and neck, liver or kidney cancer.

The J gene is TRBJ1-1, the V gene TRBV5-1; the D gene is possibly TRBD1 (6 bases). The CDR3 is 15 residues long. Trimming removed 2 bases from V and 5 bases from J, with 16 bases in between. In germline, CDR1 is SGHRS, CDR2 YFSETQ. CDR3 in DNA: TGCGCCAGCAGCTTAAGGGACATGAGGTGGACTGAAGCTTTCTTT. It yields the protein CASSLRDMRWTEAFF.

The chain uses TRBV7-2 and TRBJ2-5; D is perhaps TRBD2 (6 bases). V was clipped by 1 base and J by 5 bases, with 8 bases between them. The length of the CDR3 is 13 residues. Germline assignment: CDR1 SGHTA and CDR2 FQGNSA. CDR3 loop: CASSLVGGETQYF. CDR3 DNA: TGTGCCAGCAGCTTAGTTGGGGGGGAGACCCAGTACTTC.

This clone was found a few times. This chain links TRBV7-3 with TRBJ2-2; the match to TRBD1 covers 7 bases. Losses at the gene ends were 8 bases for V and 4 bases for J; bases not matched to a gene: 4. Germline assignment: CDR1 SGHTA and CDR2 FQGTGA. This CDR3 region has 13 residues. The CDR3 reads CASGTAPTGELFF. CDR3 sequence (DNA): TGTGCCAGCGGGACAGCCCCCACCGGGGAGCTGTTTTTT.

The gene calls are TRBV18 and TRBJ2-7, with 9 bases that match TRBD1. The V and J ends lost 3 bases and 3 bases, in that order; junction bases with no gene match: 6. The length of the CDR3 is 15 residues. The germline CDR1 and CDR2 sequences are KGHSH and LQKENI. This CDR3 is CASSPRQGDVYEQYF. In DNA, the CDR3 is TGTGCCAGCTCACCTCGACAGGGGGACGTCTACGAGCAGTACTTC.

This clone has more than one count but fewer than ten. Here the CDR3 DNA reads TGTGCCAGCAGCTTAGATGAGTTTAATTCACCCCTCCACTTT. Protein sequence: CASSLDEFNSPLHF. The gene calls are TRBV11-2 and TRBJ1-6; the D is unclear. The ends were cut back, 0 bases at V and 6 bases at J, with 6 bases in the middle. CDR1 and CDR2 from the germline V gene are SGHAT and FQNNGV. The CDR3 consists of 14 residues.

V is TRBV6-5 and J is TRBJ2-5, with D hard to call. Germline assignment: CDR1 MNHEY and CDR2 SVGAGI. The CDR3 consists of 14 residues. The V and J ends lost 3 bases and 5 bases respectively, with 13 bases between them. The CDR3 sequence is CASSYGNKWETQYF. The DNA for the CDR3 is TGTGCCAGCAGTTATGGTAACAAGTGGGAGACCCAGTACTTC.

V and J are TRBV19 and TRBJ1-2; D gene uncertain. Per germline, CDR1 LNHDA and CDR2 SQIVND (reference sequence). The CDR3 has 12 amino acids. The germline V and J ends were trimmed by 6 bases and 7 bases, with 12 bases remaining between them. CDR3 bases: TGTGCCAGTAGACAAGACTTCTCTGGCTACACCTTC. The encoded protein is CASRQDFSGYTF.

The chain links TRBV29-1 to TRBJ1-2; a weak D match, TRBD1 (5 bases). V gave up 7 bases and J gave up 4 bases, with 16 bases separating them. CDR3 length: 13 amino acids. CDR1 is SQVTM and CDR2 is ANQGSEA in the germline V gene. The chain's CDR3 is CSEEGVGGYGYTF. The CDR3 nucleotides read TGCAGCGAAGAAGGGGTTGGCGGCTATGGCTACACCTTC. The whole variable domain, filled in from reference TRBV29-1 and TRBJ1-2, reads SAVISQKPSRDICQRGTSLTIQCQVDSQVTMMFWYRQQPGQSLTLIATANQGSEATYESGFVIDKFPISRPNLTFSTLTVSNMSPEDSSIYLCSEEGVGGYGYTFGSGTRLTVV.

The chain is built from TRBV9 and TRBJ1-4; D may be TRBD1 (5 bases). Trimming pared 3 bases from V and 3 bases from J, leaving 12 bases between. This CDR3 spans 15 amino acids. The V gene's germline CDR1 is SGDLS and CDR2 YYNGEE. The CDR3 nucleotides read TGTGCCAGCAGCGCTACAGACAGATCTAATGAAAAACTGTTTTTT. This sequence encodes CASSATDRSNEKLFF.

This chain uses TRBV30 with TRBJ1-1, with a tentative D call TRBD1 (5 bases). The CDR3 is 14 residues long. CDR1 and CDR2 (germline): GTSNPN, SVGIG (reference sequence). V was trimmed by 0 bases and J by 4 bases, leaving 12 bases between them. Written as DNA, the CDR3 is TGTGCCTGGAGTGTGGGGGGAGTAGGCACTGAAGCTTTCTTT. Its translation is CAWSVGGVGTEAFF.

This chain connects TRBV28 to TRBJ2-7; either TRBD1 or TRBD2 may fit D (5 bases each). The germline CDR1 and CDR2 sequences are MDHEN and SYDVKM. This CDR3 is built from 11 residues. The germline V and J ends were trimmed by 6 bases and 7 bases, with 10 bases remaining between them. The CDR3 is CASSGAGEQYF. CDR3 sequence (DNA): TGTGCCAGCAGCGGGGCAGGGGAGCAGTACTTC.

This clone was picked up one time. V and J are TRBV29-1 and TRBJ2-5; the match to TRBD2 covers 7 bases. Germline V lookup: CDR1 SQVTM, CDR2 ANQGSEA. The CDR3 spans 14 residues. J lost 2 bases, V lost 4 bases, and 7 bases had no gene match. CDR3 nucleotide sequence: TGCAGCGTTGCCCAACTAGCGTCACAAGAGACCCAGTACTTC. Its translation: CSVAQLASQETQYF.

This clone occurred a few times. The chain uses TRBV6-5 and TRBJ2-7, with D unresolved. The CDR3 runs to 13 residues. Trimming shortened V by 4 bases and J by 3 bases, and 10 bases separated the two germline ends. Germline-derived CDR1 and CDR2 are MNHEY and SVGAGI. CDR3 DNA: TGTGCCAGCAGTTCTCGGATGGTCTACGAGCAGTACTTC. Amino acids: CASSSRMVYEQYF.

The V call is TRBV6-6, the J call TRBJ1-1; D gene uncertain. The CDR3 spans 11 residues. The ends were cut back, 7 bases at V and 9 bases at J, with 12 bases in the middle. The V gene's germline CDR1 is MNHNY and CDR2 SVGAGI (reference sequence). The CDR3 DNA reads as TGTGCCAGCACTTTAGGTCAGAAAGCTTTCTTT. Its translation: CASTLGQKAFF.

V usage is TRBV18 and J usage is TRBJ1-4; D unclear. Per germline, CDR1 KGHSH and CDR2 LQKENI. Deletions cut 0 bases from V and 7 bases from J, with 9 bases between. The CDR3 is 14 amino acids. The CDR3 sequence: CASSPPGSVEKLFF. The CDR3 DNA sequence: TGTGCCAGCTCACCACCTGGGTCCGTTGAAAAACTGTTTTTT.

CDR3 loop: CASSPRSSGYTF. The CDR3 DNA is TGTGCCAGCAGCCCTCGGTCCTCTGGCTACACCTTC. This chain connects TRBV5-6 to TRBJ1-2, with D hard to call. The CDR3 has 12 amino acids. Germline V CDR1 and CDR2: SGHDT, YYEEEE. Trimming removed 4 bases at V and 7 bases at J, with 11 bases between.

The J gene is TRBJ2-7, the V gene TRBV11-3; D gene uncertain. This CDR3 region has 15 residues. V dropped 4 bases and J dropped 6 bases, with 19 bases sitting between them. CDR1 SGHNT and CDR2 YENEEA come from the germline V gene. CDR3 bases: TGTGCCAGCAGCTCCCACCCGCCATCAAAAGGCGAGCAGTACTTC. Translated, it gives CASSSHPPSKGEQYF.

This clone was seen only once. This chain uses TRBV7-8 with TRBJ2-7; D remains ambiguous. The CDR3 is 12 residues long. Germline CDR1 is SGHVS and CDR2 is FQNEAQ. The V gene lost 1 base and the J gene lost 6 bases, with 7 bases spanning the gap. CDR3 in DNA: TGTGCCAGCAGCTTAGAGGGTCGCGAGCAGTACTTC. Encoded protein: CASSLEGREQYF.

The V and J genes are TRBV4-1 and TRBJ2-1, with D uncertain. V was clipped by 5 bases and J by 6 bases, with 14 bases between them. This CDR3 has 14 residues. Germline CDR1 is MGHRA and CDR2 is YSYEKL. The chain's CDR3 is CASSKLTPVNEQFF. The CDR3 coding sequence is TGCGCCAGCAGCAAACTAACACCCGTCAATGAGCAGTTCTTC.

V gene TRBV19 combines with J gene TRBJ1-1, with 7 bases lining up with TRBD1. Germline V gene lookup returns CDR1 LNHDA and CDR2 SQIVND (reference sequence). Trimming at V came to 5 bases and at J to 5 bases, leaving 17 bases not matched to a gene. The CDR3 spans 17 residues. CDR3 sequence: CASSPIDRVDLGTEAFF. The CDR3 bases are TGTGCCAGTAGTCCCATTGACAGGGTCGATTTAGGGACTGAAGCTTTCTTT.

The rearrangement links TRBV7-9 to TRBJ2-5, with D possibly being TRBD2 (5 bases). The V end was cut by 3 bases, the J end by 5 bases, with 10 bases between. Germline V gives CDR1 SEHNR, CDR2 FQNEAQ (reference sequence). The CDR3 length is 13 residues. CDR3 DNA sequence: TGTGCCAGCAGCTTTAACAGAGGGGAGACCCAGTACTTC. Its protein is CASSFNRGETQYF.

The chain couples TRBV25-1 to TRBJ1-1; D is unclear. V was clipped by 10 bases and J by 1 base, with 7 bases between them. The germline V gene encodes CDR1 MGHDK and CDR2 SYGVNS. CDR3 length: 11 amino acids. The CDR3 bases are TGTGCCACCACAAAGAACACTGAAGCTTTCTTT. This translates into CATTKNTEAFF.

This chain links TRBV6-1 with TRBJ1-5; D is possibly TRBD1 (6 bases). V was clipped by 4 bases and J by 1 base, with 14 bases between them. The CDR3 is 16 amino acids. Germline V gene data show CDR1 as MNHNS and CDR2 as SASEGT. CDR3 nucleotides: TGTGCCAGCAGTGGGCCGAGAAGGGGGAGCAATCAGCCCCAGCATTTT. Protein product: CASSGPRRGSNQPQHF.